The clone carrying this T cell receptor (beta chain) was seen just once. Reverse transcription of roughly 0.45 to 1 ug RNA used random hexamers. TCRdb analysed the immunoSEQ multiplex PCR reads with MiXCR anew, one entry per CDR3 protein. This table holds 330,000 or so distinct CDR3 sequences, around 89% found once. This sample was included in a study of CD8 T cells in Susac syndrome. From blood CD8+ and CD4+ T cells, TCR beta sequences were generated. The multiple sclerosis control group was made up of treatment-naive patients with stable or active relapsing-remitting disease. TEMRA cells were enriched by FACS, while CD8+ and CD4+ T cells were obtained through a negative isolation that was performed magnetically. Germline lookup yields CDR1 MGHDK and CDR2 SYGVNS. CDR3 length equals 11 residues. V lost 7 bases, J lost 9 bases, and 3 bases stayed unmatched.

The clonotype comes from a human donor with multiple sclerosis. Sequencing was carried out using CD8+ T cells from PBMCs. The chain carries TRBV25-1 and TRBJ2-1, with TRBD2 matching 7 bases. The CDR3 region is CASKWGGEQFF. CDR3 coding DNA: TGTGCCAGCAAGTGGGGGGGTGAGCAGTTCTTC.